The subject of this entry is one TCR beta chain. The antigen is undetermined. Some clones are missing from TCRdb's copy, which holds only in-frame ones; the method was immunoSEQ multiplex PCR. The sample holds more than 70,000 clones, about 85% seen once. The sample originates from a study of T cell responses to AZD1222 COVID-19 vaccine. General study results and limits: Among spike-specific TCRs, nearly half reportedly target unmutated variant regions. Repertoire sampling was restricted to post-peak T cell response timepoints. Possibly, clonal diversity was underestimated; donors were largely white British and included more females.

This CDR3 comprises 13 residues. Germline V gene lookup returns CDR1 SGHNT and CDR2 YENEEA. Trimming left V 1 base short and J 10 bases short, with 11 bases between. This TCR was sampled from an adult in good health. The chain is built from TRBV11-3 and TRBJ2-1; tentatively, D is TRBD2 (6 bases). This specimen was peripheral blood, taken on day 0 of AZD1222 vaccination. The CDR3 protein is CASSLAGSPEQFF. The CDR3, as DNA: TGTGCCAGCAGCTTAGCCGGGAGCCCCGAGCAGTTCTTC. Full variable domain (missing parts from reference TRBV11-3 and TRBJ2-1): EAGVVQSPRYKIIEKKQPVAFWCNPISGHNTLYWYLQNLGQGPELLIRYENEEAVDDSQLPKDRFSAERLKGVDSTLKIQPAELGDSAVYLCASSLAGSPEQFFGPGTRLTVL.